These T cell receptor beta chains were read from a single sample in a study of cytomegalovirus exposure and HLA in healthy donors. Clones were sequenced by immunoSEQ multiplex PCR, and TCRdb holds only the in-frame ones, with some missing. Among about 180,000 clones listed, over 70% were seen once. Specimen: PBMCs. These TCRs come from a woman in her 30s in good health and CMV-seronegative. The CDR3 runs from the conserved cysteine through the conserved F or W.

J	V	CDR3
TRBJ2-7	TRBV7-2	CASGSTVGVAGAYEQYF
TRBJ2-7	TRBV6-5	CASSSTGGSYEQYF
TRBJ1-6	TRBV28	CASWMAGGFNSPLHF
TRBJ2-1	TRBV2	CARQRSSYNEQFF
TRBJ2-7	TRBV11-2	CASSSRDREEQYF
TRBJ2-3	TRBV19	CASSPIAAPSTDTQYF
TRBJ2-7	TRBV28	CASSSPGGRKGGSPNEQYF
TRBJ2-2	TRBV9	CASSGISAGELFF
TRBJ1-6	TRBV25-1	CASSESGAYNSPLHF
TRBJ2-7	TRBV5-1	CASSSGTGKGTYEQYF
TRBJ2-5	TRBV19	CASARLAGGQETQYF
TRBJ2-7	TRBV11-2	CASSPWLTSGRGEQYF
TRBJ2-7	TRBV4-3	CASSQDSVNSYEQYF
TRBJ1-1	TRBV4-1	CASSQGGATEAFF
TRBJ2-1	TRBV11-2	CASSARLAGGLYNEQFF
TRBJ1-3	TRBV9	CASSPRQGDTIYF
TRBJ2-7	TRBV19	CASTNLGRPYEQYF
TRBJ1-4	TRBV30	CAWNVVTGEKLFF
TRBJ2-3	TRBV6-5	CASSYGQGNTDTQYF
TRBJ1-1	TRBV27	CASSILRGRTEAFF
TRBJ2-6	TRBV4-3	CASRKERSGANVLTF
TRBJ1-1	TRBV27	CASFRAGGTEAFF
TRBJ2-6	TRBV14	CASSQAGDVPSGANGLTF